This TCR beta chain was recorded in a study of graft-versus-host responses after intestinal transplantation. Study in general: All of the recipients had induction that used anti-thymocyte globulin, then tacrolimus and steroids for 2 to 3 years. Study-wide points: GvH clone levels peaked in circulation, and this peak was associated with early post-transplant HvG declines. Clonal ratios of graft-versus-host to host-versus-graft in allografts were high for patients exhibiting graft-donor T cell macrochimerism.

Measured with immunoSEQ multiplex PCR; TCRdb has only the in-frame clones, and not every one. The sample lists 37,000 or so clones; about nine tenths were seen once. CDR1 is SGHAT and CDR2 is FQNNGV in the germline V gene. Between the trimmed V and J ends, which lost 5 bases and 1 base, there was a span of 17 bases. CDR3 length: 16 amino acids. The authors processed graft tissue to release intraepithelial and lamina propria lymphocytes. A note on this clone: The antigen is undetermined.

This sequence originates from a human patient who received an intestinal transplant, so some T cells may come from the graft donor. The chain carries TRBV11-2 and TRBJ2-5; maybe TRBD2 (7 bases). Here the sequenced sample was ileum tissue, taken approximately 200 days after intestinal transplant. In DNA, the CDR3 is TGTGCCAGCAGCCTGGCCGGGGGGCAAGTCCAAGAGACCCAGTACTTC. Translating it yields CASSLAGGQVQETQYF.